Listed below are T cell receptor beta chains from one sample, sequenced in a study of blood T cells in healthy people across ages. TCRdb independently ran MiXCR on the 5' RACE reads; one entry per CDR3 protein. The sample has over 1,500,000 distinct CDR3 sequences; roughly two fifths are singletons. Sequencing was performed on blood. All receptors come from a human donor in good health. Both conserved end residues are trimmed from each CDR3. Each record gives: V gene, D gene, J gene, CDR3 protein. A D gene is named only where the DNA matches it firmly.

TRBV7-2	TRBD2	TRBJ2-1	ASSLERGGYNEQF
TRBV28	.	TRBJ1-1	ASSDSFFTEAF
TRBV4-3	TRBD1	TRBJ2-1	ASSPATGDRQF
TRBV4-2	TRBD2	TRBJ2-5	VSSQNPGLAWEETQY
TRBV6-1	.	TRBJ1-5	ASSIRVREDQPQH
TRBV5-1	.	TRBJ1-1	ASSFMGALGNTEAF
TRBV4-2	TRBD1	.	ASSQETGFGLYEQY
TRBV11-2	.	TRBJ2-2	ASSLVGGLGTGELF
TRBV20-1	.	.	SASGGRGIYEQY
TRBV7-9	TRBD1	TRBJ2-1	ASSLEGQGRLF